The T cell receptor (beta chain) under discussion was sequenced for a study of T-cell reconstitution after alpha-beta-depleted transplantation in children. The CDR3 sequence is 15 residues long. Germline V gene data show CDR1 as MNHEY and CDR2 as SVGAGI. V dropped 6 bases and J dropped 0 bases, with 15 bases sitting between them. This clonotype has more than one count but fewer than ten. Researchers prepared the TCRbeta library using unique molecular identifiers, the study reports. TCRdb ran MiXCR on the PCR reads and lists one entry per CDR3 protein. Of 500,000 or so distinct CDR3 sequences listed, more than 9.5% are singletons.

The starting material was PBMCs, mostly from graft donor cells, obtained 180 days after TCRalphabeta/CD19-depleted stem cell transplant. J is TRBJ2-7 and V is TRBV6-5; possibly TRBD1 or TRBD2 for D (5 bases each). This receptor was obtained from a female patient aged 2 to 10 who had a stem cell transplant for aplastic anemia, so the T cells may come from the graft donor. The chain's CDR3 is CASRSRDASSYEQYF. CDR3 DNA: TGTGCCAGCAGGAGCCGGGACGCGAGCTCCTACGAGCAGTACTTC.